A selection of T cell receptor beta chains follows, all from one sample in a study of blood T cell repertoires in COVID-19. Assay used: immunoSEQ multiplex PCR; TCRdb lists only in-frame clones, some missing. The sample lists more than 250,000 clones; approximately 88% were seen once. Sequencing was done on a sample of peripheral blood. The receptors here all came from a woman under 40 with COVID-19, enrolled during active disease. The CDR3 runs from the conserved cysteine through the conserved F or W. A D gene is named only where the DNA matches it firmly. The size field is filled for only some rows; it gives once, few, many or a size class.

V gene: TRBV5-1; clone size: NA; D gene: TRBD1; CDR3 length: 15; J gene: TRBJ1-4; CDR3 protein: CASSPGQGVNEKLFF; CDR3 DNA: TGCGCCAGCAGCCCGGGACAGGGAGTTAATGAAAAACTGTTTTTT
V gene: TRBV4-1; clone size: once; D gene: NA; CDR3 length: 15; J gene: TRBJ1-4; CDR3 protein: CASSQNNFPNEKLFF; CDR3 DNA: TGCGCCAGCAGCCAAAACAATTTTCCCAATGAAAAACTGTTTTTT
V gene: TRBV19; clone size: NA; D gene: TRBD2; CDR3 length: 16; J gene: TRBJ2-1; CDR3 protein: CASSRPGRGAYNEQFF; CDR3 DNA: TGTGCCAGTAGTAGACCTGGGCGGGGGGCCTACAATGAGCAGTTCTTC
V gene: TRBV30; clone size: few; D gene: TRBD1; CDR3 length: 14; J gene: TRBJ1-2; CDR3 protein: CAWSRGGTGGFYTF; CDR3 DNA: TGTGCCTGGAGTCGCGGCGGGACAGGGGGCTTCTACACCTTC
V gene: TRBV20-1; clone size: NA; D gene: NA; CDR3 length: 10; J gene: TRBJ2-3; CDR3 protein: CSARIDTQYF; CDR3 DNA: TGCAGTGCCAGGATTGATACGCAGTATTTT
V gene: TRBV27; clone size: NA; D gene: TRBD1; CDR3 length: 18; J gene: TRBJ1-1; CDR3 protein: CASSLSVSGTGPNTEAFF; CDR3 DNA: TGTGCCAGCAGTTTATCGGTTTCCGGGACAGGGCCTAACACTGAAGCTTTCTTT
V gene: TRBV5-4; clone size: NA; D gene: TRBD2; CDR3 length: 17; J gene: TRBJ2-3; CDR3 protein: CASSSPLAGGGTDTQYF; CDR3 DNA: TGTGCCAGCAGCTCTCCCTTAGCGGGGGGGGGCACAGATACGCAGTATTTT
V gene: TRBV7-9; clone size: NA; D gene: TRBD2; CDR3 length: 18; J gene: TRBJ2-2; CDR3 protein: CASSSRGGGQKNTGELFF; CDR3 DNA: TGTGCCAGCAGCTCGCGGGGGGGAGGACAAAAGAACACCGGGGAGCTGTTTTTT
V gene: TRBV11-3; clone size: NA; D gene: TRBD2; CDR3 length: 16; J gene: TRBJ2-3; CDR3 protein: CASSKGSGGDTDTQYF; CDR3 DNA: TGTGCCAGCAGCAAGGGGAGCGGGGGAGACACAGATACGCAGTATTTT
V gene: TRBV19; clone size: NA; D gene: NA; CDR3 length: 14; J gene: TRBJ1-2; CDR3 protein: CASSPEVRNYGYTF; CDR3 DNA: TGTGCCAGTAGTCCGGAGGTTCGGAACTATGGCTACACCTTC
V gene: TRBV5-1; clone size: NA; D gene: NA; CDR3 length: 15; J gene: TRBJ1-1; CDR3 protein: CASSLEAGAYTEAFF; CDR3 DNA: TGCGCCAGCAGCTTGGAGGCAGGCGCGTACACTGAAGCTTTCTTT
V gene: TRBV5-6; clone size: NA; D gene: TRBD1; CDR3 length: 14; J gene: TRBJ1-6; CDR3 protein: CASSWRDRGSPLHF; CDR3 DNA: TGTGCCAGCAGCTGGCGGGACAGGGGCTCACCCCTCCACTTT
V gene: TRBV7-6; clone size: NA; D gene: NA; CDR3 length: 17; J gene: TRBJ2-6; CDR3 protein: CASSLVAAGTGANVLTF; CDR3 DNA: TGTGCCAGCAGCTTAGTTGCAGCAGGGACTGGGGCCAACGTCCTGACTTTC
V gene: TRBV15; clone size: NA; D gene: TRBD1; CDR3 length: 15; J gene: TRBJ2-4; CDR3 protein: CATSRGDRGKNIQYF; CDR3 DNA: TGTGCCACCAGCAGGGGCGACAGGGGTAAGAACATTCAGTACTTC